This TCR beta chain stems from a study of T cells in Graves' hyperthyroidism and ophthalmopathy. The investigators amplified TCR beta CDR3 regions from RNA transcripts. HTBI primers were the set used in a first-round RT-PCR of the TCR CDR3. MiXCR was run by TCRdb on the multiplex PCR reads, yielding one entry per CDR3 protein. The table includes about 360,000 distinct CDR3 sequences, roughly 13% detected once. Findings and caveats of the study: Blood held most thyroid clonotypes expanded above 0.001 frequency.

Fresh peripheral blood, around 10 ml of it, supplied the PBMCs. This clonotype was observed at least ten times. Its antigen is as yet unknown. The source is a man younger than 45 with Graves' hyperthyroidism that later progressed to Graves' ophthalmopathy. The sample consisted of blood.

This chain's CDR3 is CASSYPPARETQYF. DNA for the CDR3: TGTGCCAGCAGTTACCCGCCGGCCCGAGAGACCCAGTACTTC. J is TRBJ2-5 and V is TRBV6-6; no firm D call. CDR3 length: 14 residues. Deletions cut 2 bases from V and 4 bases from J, with 11 bases between. Germline values: CDR1 MNHNY, CDR2 SVGAGI (reference sequence).